A selection of T cell receptor beta chains follows, all from one sample in a study of blood T cell repertoires in COVID-19. This table comes from immunoSEQ multiplex PCR, and its TCRdb copy is limited to in-frame clones, with some not included. The table includes 360,000 or so clones, roughly 90% detected once. The specimen sequenced was PBMCs or T cells enriched from blood (not recorded which). These receptors were obtained from a woman aged 25 to 39 who had recovered from COVID-19. CDR3s include the opening cysteine and the closing phenylalanine or tryptophan. A D gene is named only where the DNA matches it firmly. The size field is filled for only some rows; it gives once, few, many or a size class.

CDR3 protein: CASTPGGPGNEQFF; CDR3 DNA: TGTGCCAGCACCCCGGGAGGGCCTGGCAATGAGCAGTTCTTC; J gene: TRBJ2-1; D gene: TRBD2; V gene: TRBV6-6; clone size: NA; CDR3 length: 14
CDR3 protein: CAWSLRTSLHNEQFF; CDR3 DNA: TGTGCCTGGAGTTTGAGGACTAGCCTCCACAATGAGCAGTTCTTC; J gene: TRBJ2-1; D gene: TRBD2; V gene: TRBV30; clone size: NA; CDR3 length: 15
CDR3 protein: CASSSRQGFNSPLHF; CDR3 DNA: TGTGCCAGCAGTTCGAGACAGGGGTTTAATTCACCCCTCCACTTT; J gene: TRBJ1-6; D gene: TRBD1; V gene: TRBV28; clone size: NA; CDR3 length: 15
CDR3 protein: CASSLRQGETQYF; CDR3 DNA: TGTGCCAGTAGTCTACGACAGGGAGAGACCCAGTACTTC; J gene: TRBJ2-5; D gene: TRBD1; V gene: TRBV19; clone size: NA; CDR3 length: 13
CDR3 protein: CAWARDRESGGYTF; CDR3 DNA: TGTGCCTGGGCCCGGGACAGGGAGTCTGGCGGCTACACCTTC; J gene: TRBJ1-2; D gene: TRBD1; V gene: TRBV30; clone size: NA; CDR3 length: 14
CDR3 protein: CASTLRGTSTDTQYF; CDR3 DNA: TGTGCCAGCACCTTAAGAGGGACTAGCACAGATACGCAGTATTTT; J gene: TRBJ2-3; D gene: NA; V gene: TRBV6-5; clone size: NA; CDR3 length: 15
CDR3 protein: CASSLEGLPNYEQYF; CDR3 DNA: TGCGCCAGCAGCCTGGAGGGACTACCCAACTACGAGCAGTACTTC; J gene: TRBJ2-7; D gene: TRBD2; V gene: TRBV4-1; clone size: NA; CDR3 length: 15
CDR3 protein: CASSLFLQRANEQFF; CDR3 DNA: TGTGCCAGCAGCTTATTTCTACAGAGGGCCAATGAGCAGTTCTTC; J gene: TRBJ2-1; D gene: NA; V gene: TRBV7-2; clone size: NA; CDR3 length: 15
CDR3 protein: CASSLWSQPGAEAFF; CDR3 DNA: TGTGCCAGCAGCTTATGGTCCCAGCCGGGTGCTGAAGCTTTCTTT; J gene: TRBJ1-1; D gene: NA; V gene: TRBV13; clone size: NA; CDR3 length: 15
CDR3 protein: CASSAPGLAETQYF; CDR3 DNA: TGTGCCAGCAGCGCTCCGGGGCTAGCGGAGACCCAGTACTTC; J gene: TRBJ2-5; D gene: NA; V gene: TRBV9; clone size: NA; CDR3 length: 14
CDR3 protein: CASSPPQGRYTEAFF; CDR3 DNA: TGTGCCAGCAGCCCCCCCCAGGGTAGGTACACTGAAGCTTTCTTT; J gene: TRBJ1-1; D gene: NA; V gene: TRBV9; clone size: NA; CDR3 length: 15
CDR3 protein: CASSPRGNQPQHF; CDR3 DNA: TGTGCCAGCAGCCCCAGGGGGAATCAGCCCCAGCATTTT; J gene: TRBJ1-5; D gene: TRBD1; V gene: TRBV7-2; clone size: NA; CDR3 length: 13
CDR3 protein: CASSLELAGDGTDTQYF; CDR3 DNA: TGCGCCAGCAGCTTGGAACTAGCGGGGGATGGCACAGATACGCAGTATTTT; J gene: TRBJ2-3; D gene: TRBD2; V gene: TRBV5-1; clone size: NA; CDR3 length: 17
CDR3 protein: CASTHGQENIQYF; CDR3 DNA: TGTGCCAGCACCCACGGACAAGAAAACATTCAGTACTTC; J gene: TRBJ2-4; D gene: NA; V gene: TRBV13; clone size: NA; CDR3 length: 13
CDR3 protein: CASSRTWGYNEKLFF; CDR3 DNA: TGTGCCAGCAGTCGAACTTGGGGCTACAATGAAAAACTGTTTTTT; J gene: TRBJ1-4; D gene: NA; V gene: TRBV27; clone size: NA; CDR3 length: 15
CDR3 protein: CASSPGLAGGPYTDTQYF; CDR3 DNA: TGTGCCAGCAGCCCAGGACTAGCGGGAGGGCCTTACACAGATACGCAGTATTTT; J gene: TRBJ2-3; D gene: TRBD2; V gene: TRBV3-1/TRBV3-2; clone size: NA; CDR3 length: 18
CDR3 protein: CASSESGQGLTEAFF; CDR3 DNA: TGTGCCAGCAGTGAATCGGGACAGGGGTTGACTGAAGCTTTCTTT; J gene: TRBJ1-1; D gene: TRBD1; V gene: TRBV25-1; clone size: NA; CDR3 length: 15
CDR3 protein: CASSPSSHPTGELFF; CDR3 DNA: TGTGCCAGCTCACCTTCTAGTCACCCCACCGGGGAGCTGTTTTTT; J gene: TRBJ2-2; D gene: NA; V gene: TRBV18; clone size: NA; CDR3 length: 15
CDR3 protein: CAISEILGNGQRNYGYTF; CDR3 DNA: TGTGCCATCAGTGAGATTTTGGGAAATGGACAACGTAACTATGGCTACACCTTC; J gene: TRBJ1-2; D gene: NA; V gene: TRBV10-3; clone size: NA; CDR3 length: 18
CDR3 protein: CASAESRRGRTDTQYF; CDR3 DNA: TGTGCCAGCGCGGAGTCGCGGCGGGGCCGCACAGATACGCAGTATTTT; J gene: TRBJ2-3; D gene: NA; V gene: TRBV19; clone size: NA; CDR3 length: 16
CDR3 protein: CASSLDRPRYTGELFF; CDR3 DNA: TGCGCCAGCAGCTTGGACAGACCTCGGTACACCGGGGAGCTGTTTTTT; J gene: TRBJ2-2; D gene: NA; V gene: TRBV5-1; clone size: NA; CDR3 length: 16
CDR3 protein: CASSMTGFYGYTF; CDR3 DNA: TGTGCCAGCAGCATGACAGGGTTCTATGGCTACACCTTC; J gene: TRBJ1-2; D gene: TRBD1; V gene: TRBV7-8; clone size: once; CDR3 length: 13
CDR3 protein: CASSRTQGQTNTEAFF; CDR3 DNA: TGTGCCAGCAGCCGAACCCAGGGACAGACGAACACTGAAGCTTTCTTT; J gene: TRBJ1-1; D gene: TRBD1; V gene: TRBV11-2; clone size: NA; CDR3 length: 16
CDR3 protein: CASNEAEGQSYSPLHF; CDR3 DNA: TGCGCCAGCAACGAAGCCGAGGGACAGTCATATTCACCCCTCCACTTT; J gene: TRBJ1-6; D gene: TRBD1; V gene: TRBV4-1; clone size: NA; CDR3 length: 16